This T cell receptor (beta chain) was obtained from a study of blood T cell repertoires in COVID-19. As processed by the authors: By means of reference gene primer amplification, nucleated cell counts were estimated. The protocol was immunoSEQ multiplex PCR, while the TCRdb copy is restricted to in-frame clones and leaves out a portion. V, J and clone size are those of that table, while D and trimming were read from the DNA. The sample holds about 300,000 clones, about nine tenths seen once. Participants, 18 to 89 years old, spanned around 26 US areas. The recovered donors of Cohort 3 showed two negative PCRs, clearance, or symptom resolution. Trimming removed 2 bases from V and 0 bases from J, with 7 bases in between. The germline V gene has CDR1 GTSNPN and CDR2 SVGIG (reference sequence). The CDR3 length is 13 residues.

The V and J genes are TRBV30 and TRBJ2-5, with D perhaps matching TRBD1 (6 bases). The source material was PBMCs or T cells enriched from blood (not recorded which). This clonotype originated in a woman in her late teens or twenties who had recovered from COVID-19. CDR3 region: CAWSRDNQETQYF. The CDR3 DNA reads as TGTGCCTGGAGTCGGGACAACCAAGAGACCCAGTACTTC.